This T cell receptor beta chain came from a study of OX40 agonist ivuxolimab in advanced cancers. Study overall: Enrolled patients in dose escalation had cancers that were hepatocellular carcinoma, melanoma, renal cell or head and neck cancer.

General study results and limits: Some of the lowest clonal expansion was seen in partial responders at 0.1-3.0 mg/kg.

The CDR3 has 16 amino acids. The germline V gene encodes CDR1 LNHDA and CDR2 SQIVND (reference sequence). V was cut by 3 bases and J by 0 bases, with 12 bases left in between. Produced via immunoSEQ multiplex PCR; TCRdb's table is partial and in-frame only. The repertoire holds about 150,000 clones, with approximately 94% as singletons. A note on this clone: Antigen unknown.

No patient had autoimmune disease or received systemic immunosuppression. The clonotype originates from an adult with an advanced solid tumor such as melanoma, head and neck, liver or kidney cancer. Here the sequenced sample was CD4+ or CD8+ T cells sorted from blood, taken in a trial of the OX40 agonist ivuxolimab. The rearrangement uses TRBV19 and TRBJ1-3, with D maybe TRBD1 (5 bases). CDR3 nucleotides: TGTGCCAGTAGTATTTCAGGGCTCTACTCTGGAAACACCATATATTTT. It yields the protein CASSISGLYSGNTIYF.